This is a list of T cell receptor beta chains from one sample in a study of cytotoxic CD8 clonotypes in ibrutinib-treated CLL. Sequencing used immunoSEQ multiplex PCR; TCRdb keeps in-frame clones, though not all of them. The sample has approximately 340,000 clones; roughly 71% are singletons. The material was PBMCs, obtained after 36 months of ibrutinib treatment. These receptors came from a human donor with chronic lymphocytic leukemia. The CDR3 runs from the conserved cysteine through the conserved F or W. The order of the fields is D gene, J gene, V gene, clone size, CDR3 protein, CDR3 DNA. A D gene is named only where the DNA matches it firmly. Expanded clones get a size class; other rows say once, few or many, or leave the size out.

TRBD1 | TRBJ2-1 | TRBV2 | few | CASSLNRDRWEDLSYNEQFF | TGTGCCAGCAGTCTAAACCGGGACAGGTGGGAGGACCTTTCCTACAATGAGCAGTTCTTC
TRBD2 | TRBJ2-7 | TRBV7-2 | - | CASSLGSGGLYEQYF | TGTGCCAGCAGCTTAGGTAGCGGGGGACTCTACGAGCAGTACTTC
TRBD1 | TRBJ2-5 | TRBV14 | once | CASSHMDRGETQYF | TGTGCCAGCAGTCACATGGACAGGGGAGAGACCCAGTACTTC
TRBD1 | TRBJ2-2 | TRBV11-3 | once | CASSLTPDRVGGELFF | TGTGCCAGCAGCCTCACCCCAGACAGGGTAGGCGGGGAGCTGTTTTTT
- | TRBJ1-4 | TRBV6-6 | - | CASRVAANEKLFF | TGTGCCAGTCGGGTCGCGGCTAATGAAAAACTGTTTTTT
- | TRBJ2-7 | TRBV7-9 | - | CASSLVDSHRYEQYF | TGTGCCAGCAGCTTAGTTGACAGCCACCGATACGAGCAGTACTTC
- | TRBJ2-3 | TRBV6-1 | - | CASRRDGITDTQYF | TGTGCCAGCAGAAGGGACGGCATCACAGATACGCAGTATTTT
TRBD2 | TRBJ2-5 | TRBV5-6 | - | CASSLSSGSMETQYF | TGTGCCAGCAGCTTGTCCAGCGGGAGTATGGAGACCCAGTACTTC
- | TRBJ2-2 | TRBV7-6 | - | CASSSSGENTGELFF | TGTGCCAGCAGCTCGAGCGGAGAGAACACCGGGGAGCTGTTTTTT
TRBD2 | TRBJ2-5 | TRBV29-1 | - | CSVEAAGGPQETQYF | TGCAGCGTTGAGGCGGCGGGGGGGCCCCAAGAGACCCAGTACTTC
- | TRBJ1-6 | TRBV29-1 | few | CSVRTGSDSPLHF | TGCAGCGTGCGCACAGGGTCCGACTCACCCCTCCACTTT
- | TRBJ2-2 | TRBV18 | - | CASSPRGSGELFF | TGTGCCAGCTCACCCAGGGGCTCCGGGGAGCTGTTTTTT
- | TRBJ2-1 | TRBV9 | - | CASSVYSYNEQFF | TGTGCCAGCAGCGTATATTCATACAATGAGCAGTTCTTC
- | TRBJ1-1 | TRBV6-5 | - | CASSYGVSGRNTEAFF | TGTGCCAGCAGTTACGGGGTATCAGGTCGGAACACTGAAGCTTTCTTT
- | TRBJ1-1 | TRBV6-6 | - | CASSYPQLDEAFF | TGTGCCAGCAGTTACCCACAGCTAGATGAAGCTTTCTTT
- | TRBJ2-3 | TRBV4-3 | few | CASSQFSGSTDTQYF | TGCGCCAGCAGCCAATTCAGCGGGAGCACAGATACGCAGTATTTT
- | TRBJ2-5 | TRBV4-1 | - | CASSQVWGRETQYF | TGCGCCAGCAGCCAGGTATGGGGCCGAGAGACCCAGTACTTC
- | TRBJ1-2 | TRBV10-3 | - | CAIGVGGDYYGYTF | TGTGCCATCGGGGTCGGGGGGGATTACTATGGCTACACCTTC
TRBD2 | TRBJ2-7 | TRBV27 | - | CASSLGGGPISYEQYF | TGTGCCAGCAGTCTTGGGGGAGGGCCGATATCCTACGAGCAGTACTTC
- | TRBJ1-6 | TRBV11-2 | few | CASSLALAINSPLHF | TGTGCCAGCAGCTTAGCCCTGGCAATTAATTCACCCCTCCACTTT
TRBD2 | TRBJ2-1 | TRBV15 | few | CATSGTSGAYNEQFF | TGTGCCACCAGCGGGACTAGCGGAGCATACAATGAGCAGTTCTTC
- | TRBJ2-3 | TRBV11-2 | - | CASSLDYPGGNTDTQYF | TGTGCCAGCAGCTTAGATTATCCAGGGGGGAACACAGATACGCAGTATTTT
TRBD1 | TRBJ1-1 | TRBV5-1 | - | CASSLSGTGNEAFF | TGCGCCAGCAGCCTTAGCGGGACAGGGAATGAAGCTTTCTTT
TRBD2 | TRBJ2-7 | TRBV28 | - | CASSPTSTSRAPAYEQYF | TGTGCCAGCAGTCCAACGTCGACTAGCAGAGCCCCGGCCTACGAGCAGTACTTC
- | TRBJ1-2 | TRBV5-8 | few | CASSLNRNYGYTF | TGTGCCAGCAGCTTGAACAGAAACTATGGCTACACCTTC
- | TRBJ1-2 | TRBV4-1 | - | CASSQTPTVLRAYGYTF | TGCGCCAGCAGCCAAACCCCGACAGTCCTACGGGCTTATGGCTACACCTTC
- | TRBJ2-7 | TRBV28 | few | CATHGDYEQYF | TGTGCCACCCACGGGGACTACGAGCAGTACTTC
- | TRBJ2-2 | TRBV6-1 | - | CASRGHMNTGELFF | TGTGCCAGCAGGGGACACATGAACACCGGGGAGCTGTTTTTT
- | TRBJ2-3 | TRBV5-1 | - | CASSPGWGLTDTQYF | TGCGCCAGCAGCCCCGGCTGGGGACTTACAGATACGCAGTATTTT
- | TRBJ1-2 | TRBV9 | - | CASSRGRGYTF | TGTGCCAGCAGCCGGGGTCGAGGCTACACCTTC
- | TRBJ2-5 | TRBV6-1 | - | CASRSGHSGWETQYF | TGTGCCAGCAGGTCCGGGCATTCGGGTTGGGAGACCCAGTACTTC
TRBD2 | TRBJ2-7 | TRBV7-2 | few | CASSFGGVHEQYF | TGTGCCAGCAGCTTTGGGGGGGTCCACGAGCAGTACTTC
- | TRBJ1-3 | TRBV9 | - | CASSAHRAAAGNTIYF | TGTGCCAGCAGCGCCCACAGGGCGGCTGCCGGAAACACCATATATTTT
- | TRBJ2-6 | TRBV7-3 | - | CASSLTPGTNNVLTF | TGTGCCAGCAGCTTAACCCCCGGGACAAACAACGTCCTGACTTTC
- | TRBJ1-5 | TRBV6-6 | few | CASSYVGKGQPQHF | TGTGCCAGCAGTTATGTAGGGAAGGGGCAGCCCCAGCATTTT
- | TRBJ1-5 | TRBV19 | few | CASSRTQGSNQPQHF | TGTGCCAGTAGTAGGACCCAGGGGAGCAATCAGCCCCAGCATTTT
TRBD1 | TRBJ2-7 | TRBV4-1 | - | CASSPHPGQGYEQYF | TGCGCCAGCAGCCCACATCCGGGACAGGGGTACGAGCAGTACTTC
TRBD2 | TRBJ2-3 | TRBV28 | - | CASGGELFTDTQYF | TGTGCCAGCGGGGGGGAACTTTTCACAGATACGCAGTATTTT
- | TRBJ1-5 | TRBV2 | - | CASWDLWGPQHF | TGTGCCAGCTGGGATTTATGGGGTCCCCAGCATTTT
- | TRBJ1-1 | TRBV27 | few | CASSLGRLNTEAFF | TGTGCCAGCAGTTTGGGGCGGCTGAACACTGAAGCTTTCTTT
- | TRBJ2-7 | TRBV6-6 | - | CASRVTVRIYEQYF | TGTGCCAGCAGGGTAACGGTACGGATCTACGAGCAGTACTTC
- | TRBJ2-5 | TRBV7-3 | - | CASSLGAGRETQYF | TGTGCCAGCAGCTTAGGCGCAGGGCGAGAGACCCAGTACTTC
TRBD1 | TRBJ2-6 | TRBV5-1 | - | CASSQGRTGLFGANVLTF | TGCGCCAGCAGCCAGGGGCGGACAGGGCTATTTGGGGCCAACGTCCTGACTTTC
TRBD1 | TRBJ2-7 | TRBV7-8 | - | CASSTGQPYEQYF | TGTGCCAGCAGCACGGGACAGCCCTACGAGCAGTACTTC
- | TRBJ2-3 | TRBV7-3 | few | CASSPGGPDTQYF | TGTGCCAGCAGCCCCGGTGGCCCAGATACGCAGTATTTT
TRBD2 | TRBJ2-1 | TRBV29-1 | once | CSVEGGWLAGGREQFF | TGCAGCGTTGAAGGAGGCTGGCTAGCGGGAGGACGTGAGCAGTTCTTC
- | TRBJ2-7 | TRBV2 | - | CASSIYRVGEQYF | TGTGCCAGCAGTATATACAGGGTCGGCGAGCAGTACTTC
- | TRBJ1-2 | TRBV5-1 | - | CASSLVGWGYTF | TGCGCCAGCAGCTTGGTGGGTTGGGGCTACACCTTC